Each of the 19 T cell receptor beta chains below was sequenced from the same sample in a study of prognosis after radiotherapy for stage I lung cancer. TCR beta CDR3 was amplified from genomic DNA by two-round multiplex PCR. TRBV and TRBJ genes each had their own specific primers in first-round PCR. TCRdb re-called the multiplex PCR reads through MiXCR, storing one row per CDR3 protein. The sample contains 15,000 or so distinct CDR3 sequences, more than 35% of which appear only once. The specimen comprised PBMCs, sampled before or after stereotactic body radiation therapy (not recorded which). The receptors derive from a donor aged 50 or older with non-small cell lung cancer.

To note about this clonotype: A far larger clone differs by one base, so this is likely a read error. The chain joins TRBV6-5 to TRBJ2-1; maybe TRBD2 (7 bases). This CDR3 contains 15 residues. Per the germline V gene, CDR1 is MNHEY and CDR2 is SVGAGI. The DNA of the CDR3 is TGTGCCAGCAGTCTTGGGGGGGGGGGCCACAATGAGCATTTCTTC. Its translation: CASSLGGGGHNEHFF.

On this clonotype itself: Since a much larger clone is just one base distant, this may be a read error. In DNA form, the CDR3 reads TGTGCCAGCAAGAACTATATGGGGAGCGGGGTAACCCTAGGAAATGAAAAACTGTTTTTT. Translated: CASKNYMGSGVTLGNEKLFF. The chain couples TRBV6-2 or TRBV6-3 to TRBJ1-4; D gene unclear. V gave up 7 bases and J gave up 5 bases, with 32 bases separating them. The CDR3 extends over 20 amino acids. Germline loops: CDR1 MNHEY, CDR2 SVGEGT.

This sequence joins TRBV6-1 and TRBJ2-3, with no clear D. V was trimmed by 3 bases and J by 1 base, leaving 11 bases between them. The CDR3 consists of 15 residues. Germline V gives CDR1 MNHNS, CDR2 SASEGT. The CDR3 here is CASSDSSQGTDTQYF. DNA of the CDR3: TGTGCCAGCAGTGACTCCAGCCAGGGCACAGATACGCAGTATTTT.

CDR3 nucleotide sequence: TGTGCCAGCAGCAGAAGCGGGGCAACAGATACGCAGTATTTT. The encoded protein is CASSRSGATDTQYF. The genes are TRBV9 and TRBJ2-3, with 7 positions matching TRBD2. The CDR3 loop spans 14 amino acids. With V trimmed by 4 bases and J by 3 bases, 5 bases remained unmatched. The V gene's germline CDR1 is SGDLS and CDR2 YYNGEE.

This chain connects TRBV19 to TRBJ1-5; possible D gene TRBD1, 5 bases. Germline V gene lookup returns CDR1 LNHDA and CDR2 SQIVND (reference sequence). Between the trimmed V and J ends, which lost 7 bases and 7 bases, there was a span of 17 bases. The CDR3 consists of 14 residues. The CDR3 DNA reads TGTGCCAGTATTGTCCTGGGGGAATGGCAGCCCCAGCATTTT. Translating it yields CASIVLGEWQPQHF.

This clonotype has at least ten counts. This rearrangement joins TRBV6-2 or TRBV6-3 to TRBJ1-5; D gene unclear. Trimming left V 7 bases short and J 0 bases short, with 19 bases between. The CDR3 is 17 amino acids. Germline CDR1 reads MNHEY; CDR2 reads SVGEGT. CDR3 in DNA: TGTGCCAGCAATGGTATCTCTGGACCATATAGCAATCAGCCCCAGCATTTT. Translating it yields CASNGISGPYSNQPQHF.

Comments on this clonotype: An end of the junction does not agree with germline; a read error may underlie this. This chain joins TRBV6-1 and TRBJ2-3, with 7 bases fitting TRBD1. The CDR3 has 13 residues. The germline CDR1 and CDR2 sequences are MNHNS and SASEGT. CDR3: CSSSRGQADTQYF. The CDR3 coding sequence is TGCTCCAGCAGTCGAGGACAGGCTGATACGCAGTATTTT.

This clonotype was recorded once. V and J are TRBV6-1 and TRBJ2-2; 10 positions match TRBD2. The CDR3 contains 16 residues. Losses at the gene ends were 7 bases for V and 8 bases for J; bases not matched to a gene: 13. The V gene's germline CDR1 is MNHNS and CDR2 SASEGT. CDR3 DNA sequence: TGTGCCAGCATAGGTCGCCACATACTAGCGGGAGGGGAGCTGTTTTTT. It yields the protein CASIGRHILAGGELFF.

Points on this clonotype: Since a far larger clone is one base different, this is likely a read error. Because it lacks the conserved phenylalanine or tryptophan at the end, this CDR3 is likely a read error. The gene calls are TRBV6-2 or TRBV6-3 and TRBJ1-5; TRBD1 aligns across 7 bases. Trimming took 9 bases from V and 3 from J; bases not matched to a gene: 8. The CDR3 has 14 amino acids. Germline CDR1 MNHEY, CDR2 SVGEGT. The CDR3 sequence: CASVRDSTNQPQHL. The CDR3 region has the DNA TGTGCCAGTGTCCGGGACAGCACCAATCAGCCCCAGCATCTT.

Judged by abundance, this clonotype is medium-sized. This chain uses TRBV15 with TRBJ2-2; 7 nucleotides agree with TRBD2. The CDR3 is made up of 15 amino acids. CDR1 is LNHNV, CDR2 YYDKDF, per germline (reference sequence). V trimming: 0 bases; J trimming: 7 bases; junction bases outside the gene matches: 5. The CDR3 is CATSRELAERGELFF. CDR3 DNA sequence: TGTGCCACCAGCAGAGAGCTAGCGGAACGCGGGGAGCTGTTTTTT.

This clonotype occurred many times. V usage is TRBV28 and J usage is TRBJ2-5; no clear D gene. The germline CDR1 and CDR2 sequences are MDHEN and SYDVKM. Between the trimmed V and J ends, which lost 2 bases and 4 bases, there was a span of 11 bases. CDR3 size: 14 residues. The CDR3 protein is CASSLPAGPETQYF. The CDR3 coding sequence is TGTGCCAGCAGTTTACCGGCAGGACCAGAGACCCAGTACTTC.

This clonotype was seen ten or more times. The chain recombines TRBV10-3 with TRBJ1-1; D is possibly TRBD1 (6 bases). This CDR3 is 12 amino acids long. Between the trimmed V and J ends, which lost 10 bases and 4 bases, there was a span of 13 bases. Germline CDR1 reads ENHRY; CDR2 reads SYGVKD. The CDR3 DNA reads TGTGCCACCGGAGGGGGTGTCACTGAAGCTTTCTTT. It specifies CATGGGVTEAFF.

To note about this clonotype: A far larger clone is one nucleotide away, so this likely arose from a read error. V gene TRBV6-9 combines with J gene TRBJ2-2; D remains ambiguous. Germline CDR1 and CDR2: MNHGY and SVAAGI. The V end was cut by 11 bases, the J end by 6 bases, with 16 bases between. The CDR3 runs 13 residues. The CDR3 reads CASHPGPAGELFF. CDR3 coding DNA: TGTGCCTCCCATCCTGGGCCCGCCGGGGAGCTGTTTTTT.

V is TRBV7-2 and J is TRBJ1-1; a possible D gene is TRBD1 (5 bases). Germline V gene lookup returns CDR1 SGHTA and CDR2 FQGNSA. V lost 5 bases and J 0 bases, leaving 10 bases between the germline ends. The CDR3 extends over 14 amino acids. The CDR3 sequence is CASSGRELNTEAFF. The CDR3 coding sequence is TGTGCCAGCAGCGGCAGGGAATTGAACACTGAAGCTTTCTTT.

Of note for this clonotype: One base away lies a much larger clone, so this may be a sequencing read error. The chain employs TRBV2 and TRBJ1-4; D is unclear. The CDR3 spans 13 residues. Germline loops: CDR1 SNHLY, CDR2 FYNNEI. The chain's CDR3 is CASNRATNKKLFF. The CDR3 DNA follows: TGTGCCAGCAATCGTGCAACTAATAAAAAACTGTTTTTT.

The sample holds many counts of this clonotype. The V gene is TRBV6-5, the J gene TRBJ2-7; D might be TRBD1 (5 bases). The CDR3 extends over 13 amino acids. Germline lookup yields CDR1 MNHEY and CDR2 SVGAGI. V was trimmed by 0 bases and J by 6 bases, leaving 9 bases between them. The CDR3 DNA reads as TGTGCCAGCAGTTACTCGTTTCAGGGCGAGCAGTACTTC. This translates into CASSYSFQGEQYF.

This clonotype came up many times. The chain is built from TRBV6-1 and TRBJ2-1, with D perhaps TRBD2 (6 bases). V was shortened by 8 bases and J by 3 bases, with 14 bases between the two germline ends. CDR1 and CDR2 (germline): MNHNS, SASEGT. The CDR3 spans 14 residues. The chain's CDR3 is CASAGGVDYNEQFF. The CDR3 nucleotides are TGTGCCAGCGCCGGCGGGGTAGACTACAATGAGCAGTTCTTC.

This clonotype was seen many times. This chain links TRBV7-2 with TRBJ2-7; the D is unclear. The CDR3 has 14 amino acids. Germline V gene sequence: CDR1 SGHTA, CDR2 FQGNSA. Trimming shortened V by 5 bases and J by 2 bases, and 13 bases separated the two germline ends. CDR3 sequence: CASSPSDTPYEQYF. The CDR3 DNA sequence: TGTGCCAGCAGCCCAAGCGACACCCCCTACGAGCAGTACTTC.

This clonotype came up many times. The CDR3 DNA reads TGTGCCAGCAGCCAAGGACTCCCGAACACTGAAGCTTTCTTT. It translates to CASSQGLPNTEAFF. V and J are TRBV16 and TRBJ1-1; no reliable D call. The germline V gene encodes CDR1 KGHSY and CDR2 FQNENV. The V gene lost 2 bases and the J gene lost 1 base, with 8 bases spanning the gap. The CDR3 extends over 14 amino acids.